The 9 T cell receptor beta chains below come from one sample, sequenced in a study of blood T cell repertoires in COVID-19 (dated by TCRdb to 2020 to 2021). The library was obtained by the immunoSEQ multiplex PCR assay. The table was pulled from immuneACCESS by TCRdb, which kept in-frame rearrangements only. Such tables lose some clones; where checked, under half of the loss comes from unresolved V genes, and the rest has no known cause. The table for this sample lists more than 400,000 clones; 90% of them were counted only once. Approximately 0.55% of the sample is held by the ten biggest clonotypes. Material for sequencing was PBMCs or T cells enriched from blood (not recorded which). The receptors stem from a man aged 18 to 29 who had recovered from COVID-19.

The table lists this clone with a few counts. This chain joins TRBV2 and TRBJ1-6, with 7 bases lining up with TRBD1. V trimming: 6 bases; J trimming: 12 bases; junction bases outside the gene matches: 17. This CDR3 region has 16 residues. Germline V gene lookup returns CDR1 SNHLY and CDR2 FYNNEI. CDR3 DNA sequence: TGTGCCAGCAGGCTTCCTTGGGACAGCTCCCAGGGACCCCTCCACTTT. Translating gives CASRLPWDSSQGPLHF.

J is TRBJ2-7 and V is TRBV18, with 8 bases fitting TRBD1. J lost 6 bases, V lost 2 bases, and 3 bases had no gene match. In germline, CDR1 is KGHSH, CDR2 LQKENI. The CDR3 totals 13 residues. In DNA form, the CDR3 reads TGTGCCAGCTCACCAACTACAGGGGGCGAGCAGTACTTC. Translation gives CASSPTTGGEQYF.

The CDR3 bases are TGTGCCAGCAGCCCTAAACTAGCGGGGGGACGCACAGATACGCAGTATTTT. This codes for CASSPKLAGGRTDTQYF. The chain employs TRBV5-4 and TRBJ2-3; 12 bases fit TRBD2. Germline loops: CDR1 SGHNT, CDR2 YYREEE (reference sequence). This CDR3 comprises 17 residues. The V segment lost 4 bases and the J segment 1 base; nucleotides outside the gene matches: 7. The whole variable domain, remainder taken from reference TRBV5-4 and TRBJ2-3, is ETGVTQSPTHLIKTRGQQVTLRCSSQSGHNTVSWYQQALGQGPQFIFQYYREEENGRGNFPPRFSGLQFPNYSSELNVNALELDDSALYLCASSPKLAGGRTDTQYFGPGTRLTVL.

This chain connects TRBV7-9 to TRBJ1-2; TRBD1 aligns across 9 bases. V lost 5 bases and J lost 8; bases outside the gene matches: 12. This CDR3 has 15 amino acids. CDR1 is SEHNR and CDR2 is FQNEAQ in the germline V gene (reference sequence). Written as DNA, the CDR3 is TGTGCCAGCAGCGGGGGGACAGGGCCGGTGGGCGGCTACACCTTC. It specifies CASSGGTGPVGGYTF.

This clone has a handful of counts. This chain joins TRBV27 and TRBJ1-6, with 8 nucleotides matching TRBD1. From germline, CDR1 is MNHEY and CDR2 SMNVEV (reference sequence). The CDR3 spans 15 residues. The V gene end was trimmed by 2 bases and the J gene end by 10 bases; junction bases not matched to a gene: 7. The CDR3 DNA follows: TGTGCCAGCAGTTTAGAGGGGACAGGTCAATCACCCCTCCACTTT. Its protein is CASSLEGTGQSPLHF.

The V call is TRBV11-2, the J call TRBJ2-7; no firm D call. The V gene's germline CDR1 is SGHAT and CDR2 FQNNGV. This CDR3 is 12 amino acids long. V lost 2 bases, J lost 2 bases, and 4 bases lay in between. The CDR3 spells CASSLNTYEQYF. In nucleotides, the CDR3 is TGTGCCAGCAGCTTAAACACCTACGAGCAGTACTTC.

The genes are TRBV28 and TRBJ1-2; the match to TRBD1 covers 10 bases. V lost 6 bases and J lost 3; bases outside the gene matches: 10. The CDR3 has 16 amino acids. Germline CDR1 reads MDHEN; CDR2 reads SYDVKM. The chain's CDR3 is CASRRPGQGHDYGYTF. CDR3 nucleotide sequence: TGTGCCAGCAGGCGACCGGGACAGGGGCACGACTATGGCTACACCTTC.

The V gene is TRBV3-1 (or the pseudogene TRBV3-2), the J gene TRBJ2-3; maybe TRBD2 (6 bases). V lost 4 bases and J lost 0, with 14 bases in between. CDR3 length equals 16 residues. The germline V gene has CDR1 LGHDT and CDR2 YNNKEL (reference sequence). Here the CDR3 reads CASSRDPGLSTDTQYF. DNA for the CDR3: TGTGCCAGCAGCCGGGACCCGGGACTGAGCACAGATACGCAGTATTTT.

The CDR3 here is CSVESRTSTDTQYF. DNA for the CDR3: TGCAGCGTTGAATCGCGGACAAGCACAGATACGCAGTATTTT. This chain links TRBV29-1 with TRBJ2-3; D may be TRBD1 (5 bases). Trimming shortened V by 2 bases and J by 0 bases, and 9 bases separated the two germline ends. Germline assignment: CDR1 SQVTM and CDR2 ANQGSEA. The CDR3 contains 14 residues.